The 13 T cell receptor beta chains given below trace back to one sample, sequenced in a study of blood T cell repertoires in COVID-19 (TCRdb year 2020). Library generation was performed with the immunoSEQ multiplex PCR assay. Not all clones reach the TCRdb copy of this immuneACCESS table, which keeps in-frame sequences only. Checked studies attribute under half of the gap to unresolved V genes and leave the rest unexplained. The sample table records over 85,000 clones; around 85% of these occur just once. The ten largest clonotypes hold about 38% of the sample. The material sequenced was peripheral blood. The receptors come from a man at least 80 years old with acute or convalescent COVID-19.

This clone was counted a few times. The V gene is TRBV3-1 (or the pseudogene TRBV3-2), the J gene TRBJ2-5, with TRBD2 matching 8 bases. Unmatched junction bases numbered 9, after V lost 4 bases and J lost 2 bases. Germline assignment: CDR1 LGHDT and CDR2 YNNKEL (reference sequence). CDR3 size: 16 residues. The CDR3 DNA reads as TGTGCCAGCAGCCGACCACTAGCGGAGTTGCAAGAGACCCAGTACTTC. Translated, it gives CASSRPLAELQETQYF.

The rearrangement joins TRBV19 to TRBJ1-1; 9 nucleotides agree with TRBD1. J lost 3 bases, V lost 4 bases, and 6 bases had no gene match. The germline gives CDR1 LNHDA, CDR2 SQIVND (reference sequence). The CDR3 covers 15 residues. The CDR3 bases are TGTGCCAGTAGTAAACAGACAGGGGGTTACACTGAAGCTTTCTTT. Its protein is CASSKQTGGYTEAFF.

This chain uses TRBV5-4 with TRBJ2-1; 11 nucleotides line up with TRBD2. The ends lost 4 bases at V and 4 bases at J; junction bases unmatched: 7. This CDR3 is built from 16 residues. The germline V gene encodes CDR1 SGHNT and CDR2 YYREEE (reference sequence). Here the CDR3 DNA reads TGTGCCAGCAGCCCGGCACTAGCGGGAGTTTACAATGAGCAGTTCTTC. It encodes CASSPALAGVYNEQFF.

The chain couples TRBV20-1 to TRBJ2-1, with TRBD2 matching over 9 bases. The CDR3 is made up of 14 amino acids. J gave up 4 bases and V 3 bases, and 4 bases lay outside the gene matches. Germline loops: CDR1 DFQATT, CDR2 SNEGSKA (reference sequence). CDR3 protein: CSASGSGSYNEQFF. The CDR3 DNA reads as TGCAGTGCTAGTGGTAGCGGGAGTTACAATGAGCAGTTCTTC.

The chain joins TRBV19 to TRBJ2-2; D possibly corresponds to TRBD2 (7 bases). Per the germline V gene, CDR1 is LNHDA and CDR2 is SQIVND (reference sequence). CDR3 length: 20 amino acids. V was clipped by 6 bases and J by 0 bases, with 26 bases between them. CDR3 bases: TGTGCCAGTAGGAAAAGGGGGTGGACTAGTCCAGAACCGAACACCGGGGAGCTGTTTTTT. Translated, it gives CASRKRGWTSPEPNTGELFF.

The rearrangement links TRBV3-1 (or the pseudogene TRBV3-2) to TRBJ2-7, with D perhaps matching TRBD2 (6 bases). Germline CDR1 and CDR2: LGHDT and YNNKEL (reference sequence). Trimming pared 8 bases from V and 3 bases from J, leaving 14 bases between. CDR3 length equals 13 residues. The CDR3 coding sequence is TGTGCCAGCGGGGACTCGGTCGGCTACGAGCAGTACTTC. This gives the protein CASGDSVGYEQYF.

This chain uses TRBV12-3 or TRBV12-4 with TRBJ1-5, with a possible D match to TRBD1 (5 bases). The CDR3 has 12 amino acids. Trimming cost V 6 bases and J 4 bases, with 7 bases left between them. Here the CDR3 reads CASREGNQPQHF. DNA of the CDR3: TGTGCCAGCAGGGAGGGGAATCAGCCCCAGCATTTT.

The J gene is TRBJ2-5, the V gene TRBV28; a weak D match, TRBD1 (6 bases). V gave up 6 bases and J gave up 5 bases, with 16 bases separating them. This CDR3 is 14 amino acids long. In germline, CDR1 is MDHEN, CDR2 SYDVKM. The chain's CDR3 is CASSQAGDGETQYF. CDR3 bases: TGTGCCAGCAGCCAAGCAGGGGACGGGGAGACCCAGTACTTC.

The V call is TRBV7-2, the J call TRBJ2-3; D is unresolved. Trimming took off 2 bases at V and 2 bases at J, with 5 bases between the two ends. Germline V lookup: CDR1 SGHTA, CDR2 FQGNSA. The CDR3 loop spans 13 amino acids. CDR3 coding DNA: TGTGCCAGCAGCTTATCCTTCACAGATACGCAGTATTTT. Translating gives CASSLSFTDTQYF.

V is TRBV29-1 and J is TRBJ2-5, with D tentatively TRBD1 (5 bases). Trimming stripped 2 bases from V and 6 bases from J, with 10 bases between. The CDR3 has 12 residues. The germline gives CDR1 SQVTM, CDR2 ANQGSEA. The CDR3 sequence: CSVERGRKTQYF. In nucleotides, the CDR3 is TGCAGCGTTGAAAGGGGAAGAAAGACCCAGTACTTC.

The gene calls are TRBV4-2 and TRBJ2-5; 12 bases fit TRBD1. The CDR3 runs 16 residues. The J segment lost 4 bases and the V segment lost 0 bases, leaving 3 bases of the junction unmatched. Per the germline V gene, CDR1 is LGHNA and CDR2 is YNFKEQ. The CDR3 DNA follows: TGTGCCAGCAGCCAAGATGGGACAGGGGGCGCAGAGACCCAGTACTTC. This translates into CASSQDGTGGAETQYF.

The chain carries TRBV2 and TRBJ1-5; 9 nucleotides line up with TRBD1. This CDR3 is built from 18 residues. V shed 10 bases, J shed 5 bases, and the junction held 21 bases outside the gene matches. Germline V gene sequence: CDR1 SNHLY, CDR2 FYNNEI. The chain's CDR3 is CATALVEGTGRKDQPQHF. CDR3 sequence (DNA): TGTGCCACCGCGCTAGTTGAAGGGACAGGGAGAAAAGATCAGCCCCAGCATTTT. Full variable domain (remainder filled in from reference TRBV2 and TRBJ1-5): EPEVTQTPSHQVTQMGQEVILRCVPISNHLYFYWYRQILGQKVEFLVSFYNNEISEKSEIFDDQFSVERPDGSNFTLKIRSTKLEDSAMYFCATALVEGTGRKDQPQHFGDGTRLSIL.

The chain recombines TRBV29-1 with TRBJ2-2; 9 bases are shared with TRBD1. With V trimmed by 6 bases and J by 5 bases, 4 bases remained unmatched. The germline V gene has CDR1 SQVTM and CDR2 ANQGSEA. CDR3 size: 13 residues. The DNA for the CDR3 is TGCAGCGTACAACAGGGGGCGACCGGGGAGCTGTTTTTT. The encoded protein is CSVQQGATGELFF.